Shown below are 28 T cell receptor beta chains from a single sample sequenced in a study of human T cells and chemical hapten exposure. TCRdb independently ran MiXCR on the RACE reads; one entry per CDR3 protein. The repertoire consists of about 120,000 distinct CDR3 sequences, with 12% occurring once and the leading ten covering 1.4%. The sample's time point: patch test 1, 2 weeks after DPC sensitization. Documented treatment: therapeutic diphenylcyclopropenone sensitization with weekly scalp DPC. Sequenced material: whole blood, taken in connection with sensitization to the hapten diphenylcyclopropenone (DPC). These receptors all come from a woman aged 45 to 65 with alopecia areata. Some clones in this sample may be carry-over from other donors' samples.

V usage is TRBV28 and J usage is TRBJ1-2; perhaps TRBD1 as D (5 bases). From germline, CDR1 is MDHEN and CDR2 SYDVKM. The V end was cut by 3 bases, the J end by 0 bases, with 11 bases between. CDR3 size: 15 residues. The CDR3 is CASSLAGTANYGYTF. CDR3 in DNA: TGTGCCAGCAGTTTGGCCGGGACGGCTAACTATGGCTACACCTTC.

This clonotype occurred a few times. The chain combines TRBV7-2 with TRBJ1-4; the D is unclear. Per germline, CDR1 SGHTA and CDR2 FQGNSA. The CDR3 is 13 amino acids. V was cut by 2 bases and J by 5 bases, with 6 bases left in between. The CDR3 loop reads CASSLSGNEKLFF. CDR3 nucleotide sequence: TGTGCCAGCAGCTTAAGTGGAAATGAAAAACTGTTTTTT.

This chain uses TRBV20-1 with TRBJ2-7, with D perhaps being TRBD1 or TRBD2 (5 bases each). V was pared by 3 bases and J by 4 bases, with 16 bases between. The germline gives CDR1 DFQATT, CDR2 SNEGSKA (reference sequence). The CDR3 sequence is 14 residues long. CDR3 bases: TGCAGTGCTAGTCACCGGGGACCTCCTTACGAGCAGTACTTC. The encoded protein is CSASHRGPPYEQYF.

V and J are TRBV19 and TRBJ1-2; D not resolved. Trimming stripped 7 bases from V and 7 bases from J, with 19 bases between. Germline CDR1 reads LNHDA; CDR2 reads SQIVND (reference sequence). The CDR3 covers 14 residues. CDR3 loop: CASTSGAPRAGYTF. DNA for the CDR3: TGTGCCAGTACTTCCGGCGCCCCCCGGGCTGGCTACACCTTC.

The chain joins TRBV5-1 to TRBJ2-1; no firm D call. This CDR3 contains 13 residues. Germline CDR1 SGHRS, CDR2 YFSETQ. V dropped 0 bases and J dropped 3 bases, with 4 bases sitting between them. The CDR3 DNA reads TGCGCCAGCAGCTTGGGGGACTACAATGAGCAGTTCTTC. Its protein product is CASSLGDYNEQFF.

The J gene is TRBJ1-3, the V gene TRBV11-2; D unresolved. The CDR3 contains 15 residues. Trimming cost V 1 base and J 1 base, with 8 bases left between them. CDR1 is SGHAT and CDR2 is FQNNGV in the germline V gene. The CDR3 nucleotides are TGTGCCAGCAGCTTAGGCCAGTCGTCTGGAAACACCATATATTTT. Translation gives CASSLGQSSGNTIYF.

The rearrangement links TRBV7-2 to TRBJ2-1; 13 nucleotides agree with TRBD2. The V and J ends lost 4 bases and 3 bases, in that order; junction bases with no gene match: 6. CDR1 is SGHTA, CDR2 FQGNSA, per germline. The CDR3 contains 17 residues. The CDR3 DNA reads TGTGCCAGCAGCTCCACTAGCGGGAGGGCCCGCTACAATGAGCAGTTCTTC. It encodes CASSSTSGRARYNEQFF.

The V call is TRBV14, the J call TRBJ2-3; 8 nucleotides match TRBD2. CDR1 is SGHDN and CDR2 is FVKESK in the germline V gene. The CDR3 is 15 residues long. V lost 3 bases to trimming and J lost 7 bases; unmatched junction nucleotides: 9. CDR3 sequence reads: CASSHTGGALYTQYF. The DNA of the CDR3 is TGTGCCAGCAGCCATACCGGGGGGGCCCTCTATACGCAGTATTTT. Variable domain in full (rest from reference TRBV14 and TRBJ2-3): EAGVTQFPSHSVIEKGQTVTLRCDPISGHDNLYWYRRVMGKEIKFLLHFVKESKQDESGMPNNRFLAERTGGTYSTLKVQPAELEDSGVYFCASSHTGGALYTQYFGPGTRLTVL.

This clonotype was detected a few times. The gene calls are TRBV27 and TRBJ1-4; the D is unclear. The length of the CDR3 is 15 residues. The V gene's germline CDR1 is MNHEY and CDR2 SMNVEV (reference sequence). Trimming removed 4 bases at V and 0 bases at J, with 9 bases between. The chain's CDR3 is CASSYQIATNEKLFF. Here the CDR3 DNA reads TGTGCCAGCAGTTACCAGATCGCAACTAATGAAAAACTGTTTTTT.

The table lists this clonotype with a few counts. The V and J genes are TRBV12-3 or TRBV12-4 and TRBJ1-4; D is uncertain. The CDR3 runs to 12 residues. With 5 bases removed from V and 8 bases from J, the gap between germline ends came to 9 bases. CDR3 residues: CASSQRVEKLFF. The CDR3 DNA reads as TGTGCCAGCAGTCAGCGCGTAGAAAAACTGTTTTTT.

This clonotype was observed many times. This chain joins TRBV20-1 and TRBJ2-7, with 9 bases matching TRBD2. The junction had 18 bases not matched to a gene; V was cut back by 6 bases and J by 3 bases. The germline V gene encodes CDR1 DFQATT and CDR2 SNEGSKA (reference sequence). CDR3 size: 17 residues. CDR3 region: CSAQAKGAGGINYEQYF. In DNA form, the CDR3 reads TGCAGTGCCCAAGCGAAGGGAGCGGGGGGCATAAACTACGAGCAGTACTTC.

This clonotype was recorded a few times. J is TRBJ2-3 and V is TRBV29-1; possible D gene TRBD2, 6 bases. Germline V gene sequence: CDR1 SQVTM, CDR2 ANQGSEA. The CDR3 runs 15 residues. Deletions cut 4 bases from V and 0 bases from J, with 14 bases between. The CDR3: CSVGGDWGSTDTQYF. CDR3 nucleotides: TGCAGCGTTGGTGGGGACTGGGGAAGCACAGATACGCAGTATTTT.

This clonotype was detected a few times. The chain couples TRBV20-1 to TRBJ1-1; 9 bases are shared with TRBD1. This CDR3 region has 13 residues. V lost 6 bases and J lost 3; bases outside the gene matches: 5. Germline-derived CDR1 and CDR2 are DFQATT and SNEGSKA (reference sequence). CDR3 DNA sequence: TGCAGTGCCGACCGGGACAGGGACACTGAAGCTTTCTTT. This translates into CSADRDRDTEAFF.

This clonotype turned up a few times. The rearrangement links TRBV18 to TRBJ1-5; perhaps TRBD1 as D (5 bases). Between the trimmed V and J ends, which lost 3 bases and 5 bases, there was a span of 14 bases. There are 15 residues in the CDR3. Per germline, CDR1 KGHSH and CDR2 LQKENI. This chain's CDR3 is CASSPSGRADQPQHF. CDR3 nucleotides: TGTGCCAGCTCACCCTCGGGCAGGGCGGATCAGCCCCAGCATTTT.

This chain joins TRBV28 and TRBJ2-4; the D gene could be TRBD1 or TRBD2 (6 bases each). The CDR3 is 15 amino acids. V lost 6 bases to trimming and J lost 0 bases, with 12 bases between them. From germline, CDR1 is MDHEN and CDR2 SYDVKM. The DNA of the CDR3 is TGTGCCAGCAGGCTACAGGGACTAGCCAAAAACATTCAGTACTTC. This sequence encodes CASRLQGLAKNIQYF.

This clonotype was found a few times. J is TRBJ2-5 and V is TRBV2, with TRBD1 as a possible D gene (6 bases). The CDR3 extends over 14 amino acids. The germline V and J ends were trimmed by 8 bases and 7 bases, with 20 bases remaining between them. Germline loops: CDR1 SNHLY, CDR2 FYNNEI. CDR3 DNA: TGTGCCAGCTTGATGGAGCAGGGGCCCGGGACCCAGTACTTC. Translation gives CASLMEQGPGTQYF. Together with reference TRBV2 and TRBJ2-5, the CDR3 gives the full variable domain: EPEVTQTPSHQVTQMGQEVILRCVPISNHLYFYWYRQILGQKVEFLVSFYNNEISEKSEIFDDQFSVERPDGSNFTLKIRSTKLEDSAMYFCASLMEQGPGTQYFGPGTRLLVL.

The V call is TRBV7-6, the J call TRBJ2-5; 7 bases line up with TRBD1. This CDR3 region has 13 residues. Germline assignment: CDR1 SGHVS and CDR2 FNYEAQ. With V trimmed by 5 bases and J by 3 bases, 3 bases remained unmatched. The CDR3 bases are TGTGCCAGCAGCCACGACAGGGAAGAGACCCAGTACTTC. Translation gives CASSHDREETQYF.

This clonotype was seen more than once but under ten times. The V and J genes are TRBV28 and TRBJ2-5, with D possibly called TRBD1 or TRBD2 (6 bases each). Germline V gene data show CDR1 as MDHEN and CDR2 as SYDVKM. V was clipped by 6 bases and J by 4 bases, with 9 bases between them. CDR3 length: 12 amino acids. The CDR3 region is CASRGGGETQYF. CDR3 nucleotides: TGTGCCAGCAGGGGGGGCGGAGAGACCCAGTACTTC. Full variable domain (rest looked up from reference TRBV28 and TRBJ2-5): DVKVTQSSRYLVKRTGEKVFLECVQDMDHENMFWYRQDPGLGLRLIYFSYDVKMKEKGDIPEGYSVSREKKERFSLILESASTNQTSMYLCASRGGGETQYFGPGTRLLVL.

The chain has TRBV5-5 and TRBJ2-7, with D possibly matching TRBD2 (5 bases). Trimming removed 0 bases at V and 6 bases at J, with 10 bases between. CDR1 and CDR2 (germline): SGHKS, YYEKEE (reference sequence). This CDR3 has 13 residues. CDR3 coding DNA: TGTGCCAGCAGCTTGGCCCTAGAGGGCGAGCAGTACTTC. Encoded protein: CASSLALEGEQYF.

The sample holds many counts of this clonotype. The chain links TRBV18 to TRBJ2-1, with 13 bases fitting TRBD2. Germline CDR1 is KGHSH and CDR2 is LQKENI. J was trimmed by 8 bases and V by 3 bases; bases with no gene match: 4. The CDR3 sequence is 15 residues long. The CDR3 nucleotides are TGTGCCAGCTCACCTGGACTAGCGGGAGCACATGAGCAGTTCTTC. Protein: CASSPGLAGAHEQFF.

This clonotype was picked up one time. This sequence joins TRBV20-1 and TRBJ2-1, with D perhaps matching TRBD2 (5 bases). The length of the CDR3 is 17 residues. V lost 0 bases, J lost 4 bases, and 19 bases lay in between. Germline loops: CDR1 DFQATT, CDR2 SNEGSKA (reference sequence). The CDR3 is CSARDLYELGKYNEQFF. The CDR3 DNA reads TGCAGTGCTAGAGATCTGTATGAACTAGGGAAGTACAATGAGCAGTTCTTC.

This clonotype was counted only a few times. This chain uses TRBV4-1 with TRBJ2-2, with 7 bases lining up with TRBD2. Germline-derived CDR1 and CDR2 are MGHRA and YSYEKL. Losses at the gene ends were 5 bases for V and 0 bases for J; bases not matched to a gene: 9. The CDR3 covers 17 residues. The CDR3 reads CASSKRPSGANTGELFF. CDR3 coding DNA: TGCGCCAGCAGCAAACGCCCTAGCGGCGCGAACACCGGGGAGCTGTTTTTT.

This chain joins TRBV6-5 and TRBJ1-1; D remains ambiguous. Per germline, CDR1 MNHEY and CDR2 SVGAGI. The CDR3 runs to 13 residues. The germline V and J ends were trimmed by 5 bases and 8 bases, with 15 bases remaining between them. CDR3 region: CASSPSRWREAFF. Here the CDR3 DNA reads TGTGCCAGCAGTCCCTCCCGATGGAGGGAAGCTTTCTTT.

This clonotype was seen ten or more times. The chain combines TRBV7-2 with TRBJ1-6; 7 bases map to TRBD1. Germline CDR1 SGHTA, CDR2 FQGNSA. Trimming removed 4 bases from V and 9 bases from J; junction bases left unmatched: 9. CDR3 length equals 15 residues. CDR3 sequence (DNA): TGTGCCAGCAGCTCCCAACAGGGGCTCGGTTCACCCCTCCACTTT. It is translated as CASSSQQGLGSPLHF.

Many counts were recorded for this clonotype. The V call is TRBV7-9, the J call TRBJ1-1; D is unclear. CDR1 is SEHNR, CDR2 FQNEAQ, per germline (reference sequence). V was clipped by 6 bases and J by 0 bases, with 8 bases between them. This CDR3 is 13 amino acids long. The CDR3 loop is CASRGIMNTEAFF. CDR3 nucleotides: TGTGCCAGCAGGGGTATCATGAACACTGAAGCTTTCTTT.

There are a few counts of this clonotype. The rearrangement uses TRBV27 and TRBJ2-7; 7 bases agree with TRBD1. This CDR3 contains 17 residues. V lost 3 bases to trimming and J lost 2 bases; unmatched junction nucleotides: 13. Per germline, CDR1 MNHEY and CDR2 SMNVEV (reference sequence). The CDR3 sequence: CASSLRTGSETPYEQYF. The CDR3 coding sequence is TGTGCCAGCAGTTTGAGGACAGGCTCGGAAACCCCCTACGAGCAGTACTTC.

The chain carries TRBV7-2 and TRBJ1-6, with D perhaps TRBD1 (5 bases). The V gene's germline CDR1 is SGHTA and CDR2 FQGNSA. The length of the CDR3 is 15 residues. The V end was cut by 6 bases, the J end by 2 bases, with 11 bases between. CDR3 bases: TGTGCCAGCAGAGGTCAGGGCGCCTATAATTCACCCCTCCACTTT. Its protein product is CASRGQGAYNSPLHF.

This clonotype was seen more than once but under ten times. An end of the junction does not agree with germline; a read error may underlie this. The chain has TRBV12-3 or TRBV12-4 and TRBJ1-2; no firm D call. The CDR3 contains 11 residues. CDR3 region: CGVLINYGYTF. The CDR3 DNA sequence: TGCGGGGTCCTCATTAACTATGGCTACACCTTC.